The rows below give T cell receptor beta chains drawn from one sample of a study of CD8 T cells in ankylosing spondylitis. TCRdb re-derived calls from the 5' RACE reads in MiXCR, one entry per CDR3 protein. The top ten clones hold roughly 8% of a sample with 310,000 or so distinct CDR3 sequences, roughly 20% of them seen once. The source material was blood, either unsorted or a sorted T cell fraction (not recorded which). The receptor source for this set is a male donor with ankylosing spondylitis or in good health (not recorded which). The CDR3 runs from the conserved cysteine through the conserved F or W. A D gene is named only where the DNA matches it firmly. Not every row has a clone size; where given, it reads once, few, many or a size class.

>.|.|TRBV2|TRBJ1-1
CASTGAPMNTEAFF
TGTGCCAGCACCGGAGCCCCGATGAACACTGAAGCTTTCTTT
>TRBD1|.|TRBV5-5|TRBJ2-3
CASSLRTGYLDRTDTQYF
TGTGCCAGCAGCTTGCGGACAGGTTACCTCGATAGAACAGATACGCAGTATTTT
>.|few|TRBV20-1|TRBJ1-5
CSARGRDVGPISNQPQHF
TGCAGTGCTAGAGGCCGCGATGTTGGACCGATTAGCAATCAGCCCCAGCATTTT
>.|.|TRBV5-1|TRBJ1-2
CASSFSADYDYTF
TGCGCCAGCAGCTTTTCGGCAGACTATGACTACACCTTC
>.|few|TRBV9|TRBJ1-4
CASSADGRGGKLFF
TGTGCCAGCAGCGCCGACGGGCGGGGAGGAAAACTGTTTTTT
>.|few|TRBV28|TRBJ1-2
CASSLIQISNYGYTF
TGTGCCAGCAGTTTAATCCAAATTTCTAACTATGGCTACACCTTC
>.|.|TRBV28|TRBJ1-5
CASSSSAGTRYQPQHF
TGTGCCAGCAGTTCCTCAGCCGGGACCCGCTATCAGCCCCAGCATTTT
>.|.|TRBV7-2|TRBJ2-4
CASSLVFGVANIQYF
TGTGCCAGCAGCTTAGTGTTCGGGGTGGCGAACATTCAGTACTTC
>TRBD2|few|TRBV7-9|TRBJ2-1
CASRPTSGRAVEQFF
TGTGCCAGCAGGCCAACTAGCGGGAGGGCGGTTGAGCAGTTCTTC
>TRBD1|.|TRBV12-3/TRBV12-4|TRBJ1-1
CASRSLDRGLEAFF
TGTGCCAGCAGATCTTTAGACAGGGGTCTCGAAGCTTTCTTT
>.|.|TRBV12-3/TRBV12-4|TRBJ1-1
CASRGSGQAFF
TGTGCCAGCAGAGGGTCTGGGCAAGCTTTCTTT
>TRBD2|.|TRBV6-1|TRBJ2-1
CASSALAGGTYNEQFF
TGTGCCAGCAGTGCCCTAGCGGGAGGCACCTACAATGAGCAGTTCTTC
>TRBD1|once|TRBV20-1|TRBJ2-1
CSARGEGQGRNEQFF
TGCAGTGCTAGAGGGGAGGGACAGGGTAGGAATGAGCAGTTCTTC
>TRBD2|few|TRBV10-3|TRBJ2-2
CATQTGGTGGELFF
TGTGCCACGCAGACGGGGGGAACTGGCGGGGAGCTGTTTTTT
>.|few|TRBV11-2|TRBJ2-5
CASSLSDGLGYQETQYF
TGTGCCAGCAGCTTATCAGATGGACTGGGGTACCAAGAGACCCAGTACTTC
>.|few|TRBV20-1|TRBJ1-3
CSAGGGFVGPAGNTIYF
TGCAGTGCGGGGGGCGGGTTTGTTGGGCCGGCTGGAAACACCATATATTTT
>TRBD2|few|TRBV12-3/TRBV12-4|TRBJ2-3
CASTLGLAGVTDTQYF
TGTGCCAGCACCCTAGGGCTAGCGGGAGTGACAGATACGCAGTATTTT
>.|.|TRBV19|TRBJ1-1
CASTIYGSLNTEAFF
TGTGCCAGTACGATTTACGGTAGTTTGAACACTGAAGCTTTCTTT
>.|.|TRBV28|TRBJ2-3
CASTRGTFGTDTQYF
TGTGCCAGCACCAGAGGCACCTTCGGGACAGATACGCAGTATTTT
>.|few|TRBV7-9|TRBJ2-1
CASSPQGLEQFF
TGTGCCAGCAGCCCTCAGGGCTTGGAGCAGTTCTTC
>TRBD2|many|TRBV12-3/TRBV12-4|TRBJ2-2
CATRAVSGSVVTGELFF
TGTGCCACCAGGGCCGTAAGCGGGAGTGTCGTCACCGGGGAGCTGTTTTTT
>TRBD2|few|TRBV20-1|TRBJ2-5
CSARVAGGQETQYF
TGCAGTGCTAGAGTAGCGGGAGGCCAAGAGACCCAGTACTTC
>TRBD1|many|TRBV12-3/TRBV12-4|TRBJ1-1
CASSPQGLEAFF
TGTGCCAGCAGCCCACAGGGGCTTGAAGCTTTCTTT
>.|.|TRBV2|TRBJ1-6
CASSEWDSPLHF
TGTGCCAGCTCCGAGTGGGATTCACCCCTCCACTTT
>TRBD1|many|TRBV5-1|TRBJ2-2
CASRDGTVTGELFF
TGCGCCAGCAGGGATGGGACAGTCACCGGGGAGCTGTTTTTT
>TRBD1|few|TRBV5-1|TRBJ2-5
CASSLAGQAKETQYF
TGCGCCAGCAGCTTGGCCGGACAGGCTAAAGAGACCCAGTACTTC
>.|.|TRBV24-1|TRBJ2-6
CATSGTRAAGANVLTF
TGTGCCACCAGTGGCACCAGGGCGGCTGGGGCCAACGTCCTGACTTTC